This TCR beta chain was captured by sequencing in a study of T-cell reconstitution after alpha-beta-depleted transplantation in children. Preparation of the TCRbeta library used unique molecular identifiers. TCRdb re-called the PCR reads through MiXCR, storing one row per CDR3 protein. Counted here are around 420,000 distinct CDR3 sequences, roughly 16% occurring once; the ten biggest clones make up 29%. This clonotype was seen more than once but under ten times. Antigen: not known. General observations from the study: Surviving recipient T cells and thymic progenitors underlay high day-60 TCRbeta diversity in some patients. The origin of alpha-beta T cells about two months after transplant was reportedly several hundred expanded graft clones.

The material was PBMCs, mostly from graft donor cells, obtained 360 days after TCRalphabeta/CD19-depleted stem cell transplant. This sequence was found in a boy younger than two who had a stem cell transplant for Wiskott-Aldrich syndrome, so the T cells may come from the graft donor.

The CDR3 loop is CSARAPIGGPSTDTQYF. CDR3 DNA: TGCAGTGCTAGAGCTCCAATCGGGGGCCCTAGCACAGATACGCAGTATTTT. V and J are TRBV20-1 and TRBJ2-3; D tentatively fits TRBD1 or TRBD2 (6 bases each). The CDR3 consists of 17 residues. V was trimmed by 1 base and J by 0 bases, leaving 17 bases between them. The germline V gene has CDR1 DFQATT and CDR2 SNEGSKA (reference sequence).